This T cell receptor (beta chain) was identified in a study of spatial heterogeneity in lung cancer. Time point in this sample: blood at routine non-recurrence follow-up after resection. The authors sequenced whole RNA from tumor, nontumor lung or frozen PBMC without sorting. This clonotype was observed at least ten times. Its specificity is not known. The CDR3 spans 12 residues. Germline V gene data show CDR1 as ENHRY and CDR2 as SYGVKD. Trimming removed 0 bases at V and 9 bases at J, with 9 bases between. Overall study results and limits: Ubiquitous expanded tumor TCRs surfaced in blood more at resection than they did at follow-up.

On each TCR cDNA molecule, a unique molecular identifier was present. TCRdb fed the 5' RACE reads into MiXCR, producing one record per CDR3 protein. The sample contains roughly 110,000 distinct CDR3 sequences, 9.5% to 14% of which appear only once. This TCR came from a female donor with early-stage non-small cell lung cancer. The J gene is TRBJ2-7, the V gene TRBV10-3, with D uncertain. The material sequenced was PBMCs, taken at follow-up. CDR3 in DNA: TGTGCCATCAGTGAGTCTCTGAGTTGGCAGTACGTC. Translating it yields CAISESLSWQYV.